This T cell receptor (beta chain) appears in the sequencing data of a study of shared clonotypes between healthy human individuals. A single count supports this clone. Antigen unknown. The naive CD8 subset, CD45RO-negative cells positively selected for CCR7, excluded terminally differentiated effector memory CD45RA+ cells. Samples underwent the assay at deep level. Data came from immunoSEQ multiplex PCR; TCRdb stores just in-frame clones and leaves some out. Counted here are about 2.2 million clones, roughly 93% occurring once; the ten biggest clones make up about 1.6%. Whole-study results and caveats: Compared with memory subsets, naive subsets generally had larger estimated richness. When compared with the clonotypes that were shared by all four sorted-subset donors, the non-shared clonotypes turned out to have lower generation probabilities. Naive CD4 clonotypes were shared across several donors at roughly 4.6%.

This clonotype was obtained from a man between 18 and 29 years old in good health. Some clones in this sample may be carry-over from other donors' samples. The material sequenced was naive CD8+ T cells from PBMCs.

CDR3 loop: CAISEAGGSTNEKLFF. Written as DNA, the CDR3 is TGTGCCATCAGTGAGGCAGGGGGCTCGACTAATGAAAAACTGTTTTTT. This sequence joins TRBV10-3 and TRBJ1-4; 8 nucleotides match TRBD1. This CDR3 has 16 amino acids. Germline V lookup: CDR1 ENHRY, CDR2 SYGVKD. V lost 2 bases, J lost 2 bases, and 4 bases stayed unmatched.